Below are 21 T cell receptor beta chains sequenced from a single sample in a study of human T cells and chemical hapten exposure. TCRdb passed the RACE reads through MiXCR, listing each CDR3 protein once. The sample has over 85,000 distinct CDR3 sequences, around 8.8% seen once; the top ten hold approximately 2.9%. The time point: healthy volunteer bleed at 2 weeks. Extraction of total RNA was performed on unfractionated whole blood. Sequencing used whole blood. Receptors were obtained from a female donor in good health. Some clones in this sample may be carry-over from other donors' samples.

This clonotype was counted between two and nine times. The J gene is TRBJ2-3, the V gene TRBV7-3, with TRBD2 identical over 12 bases. CDR1 and CDR2 from the germline V gene are SGHTA and FQGTGA. V gave up 3 bases and J gave up 5 bases; unmatched junction bases: 0. CDR3 size: 14 residues. CDR3 coding DNA: TGTGCCAGCAGCTTGACTAGCGGGAGAGATACGCAGTATTTT. Translation gives CASSLTSGRDTQYF.

This clonotype showed up just a few times. This chain joins TRBV4-3 and TRBJ2-3; D is unresolved. The CDR3 totals 16 residues. V was pared by 0 bases and J by 3 bases, with 13 bases between. Germline values: CDR1 LGHNA, CDR2 YSLEER. The CDR3 nucleotides read TGCGCCAGCAGCCAAGAGTACAGCCACCAAACAGATACGCAGTATTTT. It codes for CASSQEYSHQTDTQYF.

This clonotype was observed many times. The chain links TRBV7-3 to TRBJ2-3; no clear D. Trimming left V 5 bases short and J 3 bases short, with 15 bases between. CDR3 length equals 15 residues. Germline loops: CDR1 SGHTA, CDR2 FQGTGA. CDR3 region: CASSPRVRTTDTQYF. In DNA form, the CDR3 reads TGTGCCAGCAGCCCCCGGGTCCGAACGACAGATACGCAGTATTTT.

This clonotype was detected only a few times. The chain uses TRBV7-2 and TRBJ1-4; maybe TRBD1 (5 bases). Germline V gives CDR1 SGHTA, CDR2 FQGNSA. The V end was cut by 2 bases, the J end by 5 bases, with 9 bases between. The length of the CDR3 is 14 residues. In nucleotides, the CDR3 is TGTGCCAGCAGCTTAACAGGAGGGAATGAAAAACTGTTTTTT. As protein: CASSLTGGNEKLFF.

The chain employs TRBV5-1 and TRBJ2-1; 7 nucleotides line up with TRBD1. CDR1 is SGHRS, CDR2 YFSETQ, per germline. CDR3 length: 15 residues. V shed 3 bases, J shed 3 bases, and the junction held 6 bases outside the gene matches. This chain's CDR3 is CASSSQGSHYNEQFF. The CDR3 DNA is TGCGCCAGCAGCTCACAGGGGTCGCACTACAATGAGCAGTTCTTC. Filled out from reference TRBV5-1 and TRBJ2-1, the complete variable domain reads KAGVTQTPRYLIKTRGQQVTLSCSPISGHRSVSWYQQTPGQGLQFLFEYFSETQRNKGNFPGRFSGRQFSNSRSEMNVSTLELGDSALYLCASSSQGSHYNEQFFGPGTRLTVL.

In regard to this clonotype: A junction boundary mismatches the germline segment, possibly from a read error. The J gene is TRBJ1-1, the V gene TRBV6-1; D ambiguous. Looked up from germline, CDR1 is MNHNS and CDR2 is SASEGT. This CDR3 has 16 residues. The DNA of the CDR3 is TGTGTCAGCAGGAGCCGGACCTGGGGTCCGAACACTGAAGCTTTCTTT. Residues: CVSRSRTWGPNTEAFF.

This clonotype was found many times. This rearrangement joins TRBV6-1 to TRBJ2-7; maybe TRBD2 (6 bases). Looked up from germline, CDR1 is MNHNS and CDR2 is SASEGT. V lost 8 bases, J lost 1 base, and 9 bases lay in between. The CDR3 extends over 12 amino acids. The chain's CDR3 is CASFRGSYEQYF. In nucleotides, the CDR3 is TGTGCCAGCTTTCGGGGGTCCTACGAGCAGTACTTC.

Many counts were recorded for this clonotype. The chain recombines TRBV4-2 with TRBJ1-5; TRBD1 agrees at 7 bases. J lost 7 bases, V lost 4 bases, and 7 bases had no gene match. This CDR3 is built from 14 residues. The germline V gene has CDR1 LGHNA and CDR2 YNFKEQ. Written as DNA, the CDR3 is TGTGCCAGCAGCCCAGACAGGGAGATCCAGCCCCAGCATTTT. This encodes CASSPDREIQPQHF.

This clonotype was observed a handful of times. This chain uses TRBV29-1 with TRBJ2-7; 7 bases fit TRBD2. V was pared by 4 bases and J by 2 bases, with 11 bases of the junction left unmatched. This CDR3 spans 15 amino acids. The germline V gene encodes CDR1 SQVTM and CDR2 ANQGSEA. The CDR3 DNA follows: TGCAGCGTTGTTGGGCTAGCGGCTTCTACCTACGAGCAGTACTTC. As protein: CSVVGLAASTYEQYF.

The count of this clonotype is one. The V and J genes are TRBV5-4 and TRBJ1-3; no definite D call. Trimming removed 0 bases from V and 2 bases from J, with 12 bases in between. The germline V gene has CDR1 SGHNT and CDR2 YYREEE (reference sequence). This CDR3 spans 16 amino acids. The CDR3 DNA sequence: TGTGCCAGCAGCTTGGCGGAGGTCGGAGCTGGAAACACCATATATTTT. Residues: CASSLAEVGAGNTIYF.

The J gene is TRBJ2-2, the V gene TRBV28, with D hard to call. Germline lookup yields CDR1 MDHEN and CDR2 SYDVKM. This CDR3 is built from 18 residues. Trimming shortened V by 5 bases and J by 0 bases, and 19 bases separated the two germline ends. CDR3 in amino acids: CASSTISGIPANTGELFF. CDR3 DNA: TGTGCCAGCAGTACCATCTCCGGCATCCCCGCGAACACCGGGGAGCTGTTTTTT.

The chain employs TRBV5-6 and TRBJ1-5, with 7 positions matching TRBD1. J was trimmed by 1 base and V by 6 bases; bases with no gene match: 4. Germline CDR1 is SGHDT and CDR2 is YYEEEE. This CDR3 region has 14 residues. The CDR3 loop is CASNKQGSNQPQHF. CDR3 DNA sequence: TGTGCCAGCAACAAACAGGGGAGCAATCAGCCCCAGCATTTT.

This clonotype was found a few times. V gene TRBV7-8 combines with J gene TRBJ1-2; no firm D call. Germline V gene data show CDR1 as SGHVS and CDR2 as FQNEAQ. The V end was cut by 3 bases, the J end by 10 bases, with 21 bases between. CDR3 length equals 15 residues. In nucleotides, the CDR3 is TGTGCCAGCAGCTTTAGCCTTGAGAGGCGTAATGACTACACCTTC. Translating gives CASSFSLERRNDYTF.

The genes are TRBV9 and TRBJ1-2, with D unresolved. Germline V CDR1 and CDR2: SGDLS, YYNGEE. V shed 2 bases and J shed 2 bases, with 7 bases lying between them. This CDR3 spans 13 amino acids. CDR3 sequence (DNA): TGTGCCAGCAGCGTTACGGACAACTATGGCTACACCTTC. It yields the protein CASSVTDNYGYTF.

There are many counts of this clonotype. The genes are TRBV4-2 and TRBJ2-1, with 9 positions matching TRBD1. This CDR3 spans 15 amino acids. CDR1 and CDR2 (germline): LGHNA, YNFKEQ. Trimming cost V 3 bases and J 8 bases; bases outside gene matches: 8. CDR3 sequence: CASSHTGQGSDEQFF. Here the CDR3 DNA reads TGTGCCAGCAGCCATACGGGACAGGGCTCTGATGAGCAGTTCTTC.

V usage is TRBV9 and J usage is TRBJ2-3, with unresolved D. The CDR3 has 14 amino acids. The V gene's germline CDR1 is SGDLS and CDR2 YYNGEE. The ends were cut back, 5 bases at V and 3 bases at J, with 13 bases in the middle. The CDR3: CASRKGGETDTQYF. The CDR3 nucleotides read TGTGCCAGCAGGAAGGGTGGTGAAACAGATACGCAGTATTTT.

The chain recombines TRBV4-2 with TRBJ1-3, with D perhaps TRBD1 (6 bases). The CDR3 consists of 16 residues. The germline V and J ends were trimmed by 1 base and 1 base, with 11 bases remaining between them. Germline V gives CDR1 LGHNA, CDR2 YNFKEQ. The CDR3 loop reads CASSQGSTGSGNTIYF. The CDR3 DNA follows: TGTGCCAGCAGCCAAGGTTCCACAGGGTCTGGAAACACCATATATTTT.

The chain couples TRBV12-3 or TRBV12-4 to TRBJ1-4, with a tentative D call TRBD1 (5 bases). The V end was cut by 5 bases, the J end by 7 bases, with 20 bases between. The CDR3 consists of 16 residues. The CDR3 sequence: CASSPPLGEKREKLFF. CDR3 in DNA: TGTGCCAGCAGTCCCCCTTTGGGGGAGAAGCGTGAAAAACTGTTTTTT.

The V and J genes are TRBV27 and TRBJ2-1; 10 bases agree with TRBD2. V was pared by 4 bases and J by 9 bases, with 6 bases of the junction left unmatched. The CDR3 spans 14 residues. Germline CDR1 reads MNHEY; CDR2 reads SMNVEV (reference sequence). The CDR3 DNA follows: TGTGCCAGCAGTTGGCTAGCGGGAGTGGGTGAGCAGTTCTTC. Encoded protein: CASSWLAGVGEQFF.

The chain couples TRBV3-1 to TRBJ2-1; unclear D gene. There are 12 residues in the CDR3. Germline V gene sequence: CDR1 LGHDT, CDR2 YNNKEL (reference sequence). V lost 1 base to trimming and J lost 6 bases, with 4 bases between them. CDR3 sequence: CASSQVTNEQFF. CDR3 bases: TGTGCCAGCAGCCAAGTAACCAATGAGCAGTTCTTC.

The V gene is TRBV5-6, the J gene TRBJ2-7; possible D gene TRBD2, 5 bases. The CDR3 length is 13 residues. Germline CDR1 SGHDT, CDR2 YYEEEE. The ends were cut back, 2 bases at V and 3 bases at J, with 9 bases in the middle. The CDR3 nucleotides are TGTGCCAGCAGCTTACTAGGAAACTACGAGCAGTACTTC. It translates to CASSLLGNYEQYF.